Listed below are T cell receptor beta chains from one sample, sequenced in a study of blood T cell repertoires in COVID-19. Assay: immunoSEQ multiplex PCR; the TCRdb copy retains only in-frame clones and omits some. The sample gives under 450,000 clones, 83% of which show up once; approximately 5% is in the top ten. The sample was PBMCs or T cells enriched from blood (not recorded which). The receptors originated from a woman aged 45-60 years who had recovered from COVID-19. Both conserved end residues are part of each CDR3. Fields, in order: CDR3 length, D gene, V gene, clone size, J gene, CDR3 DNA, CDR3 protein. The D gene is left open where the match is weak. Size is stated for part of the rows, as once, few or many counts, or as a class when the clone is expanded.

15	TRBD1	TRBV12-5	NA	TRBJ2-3	TGTGCTAGTGCCACCGGGACAGTTTTCGCAGATACGCAGTATTTT	CASATGTVFADTQYF
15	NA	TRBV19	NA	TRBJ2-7	TGTGCCAGTAGTATACCACAGGGTCCTGTGGACGAGCAGTACTTC	CASSIPQGPVDEQYF
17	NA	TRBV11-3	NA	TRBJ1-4	TGTGCCAGCAGCTTAGCGGCAGGCTGGTACGCTAATGAAAAACTGTTTTTT	CASSLAAGWYANEKLFF
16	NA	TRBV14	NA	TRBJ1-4	TGTGCCAGCAGCCAACGTGTGGCAGGGCTAAATGAAAAACTGTTTTTT	CASSQRVAGLNEKLFF
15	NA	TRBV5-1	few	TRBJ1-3	TGCGCCAGCAGCTTGGACAGGGCAGCAGGAAACACCATATATTTT	CASSLDRAAGNTIYF
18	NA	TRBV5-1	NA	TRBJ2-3	TGCGCCAGCAGCTCAAGAAGGGAGCACGCCCGGGGAGGTGATACGCAGTATTTT	CASSSRREHARGGDTQYF
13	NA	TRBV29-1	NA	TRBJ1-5	TGCAGCGTTGCCAGGGACTACAATCAGCCCCAGCATTTT	CSVARDYNQPQHF
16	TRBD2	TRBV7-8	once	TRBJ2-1	TGTGCCAGCAGCTTAGGAGGTACTAGCGGATACAATGAGCAGTTCTTC	CASSLGGTSGYNEQFF
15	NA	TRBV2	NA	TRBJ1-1	TGTGCCAGCAGTGAAGGGACAGTTATGAACACTGAAGCTTTCTTT	CASSEGTVMNTEAFF
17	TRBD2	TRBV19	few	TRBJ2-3	TGTGCCACTTCGGGCGGGGGGGCAATAGGACGCACAGATACGCAGTATTTT	CATSGGGAIGRTDTQYF
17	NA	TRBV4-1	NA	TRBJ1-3	TGCGCCAGCAGCCTCACGGGGAGGACCAACTCTGGAAACACCATATATTTT	CASSLTGRTNSGNTIYF
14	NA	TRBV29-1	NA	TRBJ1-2	TGCAGCGCCGGGGGGGCCTTCGGGACCTATGGCTACACCTTC	CSAGGAFGTYGYTF
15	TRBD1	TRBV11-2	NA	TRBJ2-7	TGTGCCAGCAGCTTACGATTGACAGGGACCTACGAGCAGTACTTC	CASSLRLTGTYEQYF
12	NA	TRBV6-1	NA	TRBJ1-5	TGTGCCAGCAGTGACAGGAATCAGCCCCAGCATTTT	CASSDRNQPQHF
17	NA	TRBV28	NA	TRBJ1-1	TGTGCCAGCAGCTACGCCAAATACGACAGGAGGAACACTGAAGCTTTCTTT	CASSYAKYDRRNTEAFF
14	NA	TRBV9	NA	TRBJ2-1	TGTGCCAGCAGCCTCGGGAGCTCCTACAATGAGCAGTTCTTC	CASSLGSSYNEQFF
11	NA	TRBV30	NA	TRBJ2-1	TGTGCCTGGGTAGGGGACAATGAGCAGTTCTTC	CAWVGDNEQFF
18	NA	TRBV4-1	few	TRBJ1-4	TGCGCCAGCAGCCCTTACTGGAGGCGTAGGGCAACTAATGAAAAACTGTTTTTT	CASSPYWRRRATNEKLFF
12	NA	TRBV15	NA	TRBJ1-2	TGTGCCACCAGCAGAGAGGCGGGGGGCTACACCTTC	CATSREAGGYTF
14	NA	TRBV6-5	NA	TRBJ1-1	TGTGCCAGCACAGACAGCCACATGAACACTGAAGCTTTCTTT	CASTDSHMNTEAFF
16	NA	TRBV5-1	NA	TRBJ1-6	TGCGCCAGCAGCTTTCGGGGAGGAGGGGTAAATTCACCCCTCCACTTT	CASSFRGGGVNSPLHF
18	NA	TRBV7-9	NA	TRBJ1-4	TGTGCCAGCAGCTTAGAACTGGTGACACATACAACTAATGAAAAACTGTTTTTT	CASSLELVTHTTNEKLFF
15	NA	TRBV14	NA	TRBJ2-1	TGTGCCAGCAGCCCGGGACTCCTCTCCTACAATGAGCAGTTCTTC	CASSPGLLSYNEQFF
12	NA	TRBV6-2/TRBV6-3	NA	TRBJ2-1	TGTGCCAGCAGTTACCCGTCCAATGAGCAGTTCTTC	CASSYPSNEQFF
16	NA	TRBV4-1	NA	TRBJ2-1	TGCGCCAGCAGCCGGAAAACTAGGACAGCCAACAATGAGCAGTTCTTC	CASSRKTRTANNEQFF
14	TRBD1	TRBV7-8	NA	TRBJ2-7	TGTGCCAGCAGCCCGACAGGGGTTACCTACGAGCAGTACTTC	CASSPTGVTYEQYF
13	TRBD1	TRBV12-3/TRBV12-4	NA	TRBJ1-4	TGTGCCAGCAGCCGGGACAGGAGTGAAAAACTGTTTTTT	CASSRDRSEKLFF
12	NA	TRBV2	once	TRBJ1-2	TGTGCCAGCAGTGAGGGGGCCTCTGGCTACACCTTC	CASSEGASGYTF
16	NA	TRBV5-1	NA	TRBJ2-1	TGCGCCAGCAGCTCAGGACCGGGACAAAGATACAATGAGCAGTTCTTC	CASSSGPGQRYNEQFF
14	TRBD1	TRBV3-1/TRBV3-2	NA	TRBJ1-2	TGTGCCAGCAGCCTACAGGGGCGTAACTATGGCTACACCTTC	CASSLQGRNYGYTF
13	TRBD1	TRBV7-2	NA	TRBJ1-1	TGTGCCAGCAGCTTAGGGCAGGGGGCCCAAACTTTCTTT	CASSLGQGAQTFF
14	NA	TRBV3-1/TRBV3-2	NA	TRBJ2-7	TGTGCCAGCACCTGGTCGTTCAGTCCGGGTGAGCAGTACTTC	CASTWSFSPGEQYF
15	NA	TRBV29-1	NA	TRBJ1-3	TGCAGCGTTGAAGATCCTTACGGCAGGGGAAACACCATATATTTT	CSVEDPYGRGNTIYF
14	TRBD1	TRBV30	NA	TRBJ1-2	TGTGCCTGGAAGGAGGGGGCGCCAGTAAATGGCTACACCTTC	CAWKEGAPVNGYTF
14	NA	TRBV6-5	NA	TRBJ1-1	TGTGCCAGCAGACTCGCATATACGAACACTGAAGCTTTCTTT	CASRLAYTNTEAFF
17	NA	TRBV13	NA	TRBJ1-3	TGTGCCAGCAGCTCAAGGACACTGGGGATGTCTGGAAACACCATATATTTT	CASSSRTLGMSGNTIYF
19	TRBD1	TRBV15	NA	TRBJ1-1	TGTGCCACCAGCAGAGGCCGAACGGGAAGGGACAGGGGGCGGACTGAAGCTTTCTTT	CATSRGRTGRDRGRTEAFF
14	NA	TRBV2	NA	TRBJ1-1	TGTGCCAGCAGTGGAGGAGCGCTGAACACTGAAGCTTTCTTT	CASSGGALNTEAFF
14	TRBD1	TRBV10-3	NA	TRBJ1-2	TGTGCCATCAGTGATCAGGGGGTACCGCGGGGCTACACCTTC	CAISDQGVPRGYTF